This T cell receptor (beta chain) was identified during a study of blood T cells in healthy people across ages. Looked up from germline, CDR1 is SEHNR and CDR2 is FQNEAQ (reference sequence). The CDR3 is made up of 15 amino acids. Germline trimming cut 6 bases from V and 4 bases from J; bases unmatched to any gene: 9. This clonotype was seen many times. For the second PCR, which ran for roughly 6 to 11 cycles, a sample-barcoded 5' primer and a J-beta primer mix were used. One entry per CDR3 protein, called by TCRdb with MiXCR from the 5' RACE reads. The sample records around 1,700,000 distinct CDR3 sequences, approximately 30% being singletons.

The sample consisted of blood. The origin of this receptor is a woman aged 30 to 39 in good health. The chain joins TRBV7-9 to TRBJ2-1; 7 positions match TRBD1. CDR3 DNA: TGTGCCAGCAGGCCCGCCGCAGGGGGATACAATGAGCAGTTCTTC. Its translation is CASRPAAGGYNEQFF.